This T cell receptor (beta chain) originates from a study of blood T cell repertoires in COVID-19 (dated by TCRdb to 2019 to 2021). For the wider study: Samples from collaborators originated in the United States, Italy and Spain and spanned both the acute and convalescent phases of COVID-19. The material from the prospective study consisted of cDNA or gDNA derived from T cells, B-cell-depleted T cells, or PBMCs. The dataset comprised deeply sampled blood TCRbeta repertoires from subjects exposed to, actively infected with, or recovered from COVID-19. The repertoires were released in a freely available public database intended as a resource for research on the immune response to SARS-CoV-2. The samples were drawn from the first 160 participants of the ongoing ImmuneRACE study and from 950 to 1,500 subjects provided by 6 global collaborators. Nearly every sample came with metadata listing a de-identified subject ID, COVID-19 status, age in years and sex. Where available, HLA class I and class II types were obtained from metadata supplied by the sample provider rather than from assay-based typing. Study-wide findings and limitations: Clinical and demographic metadata were provided uncurated, with the amount varying by source and participant.

CDR1 and CDR2 are drawn from the germline V gene (reference sequence): LNHDA, SQIVND. Including the terminal cysteine and phenylalanine, the CDR3 comprises 15 residues. Only the CDR3 DNA is retained, 45 bases long and in frame from the first base. V is reduced by 3 bases and J by 1 base, leaving a spacing of 12 bases between them. Collaborating institutions collected whole blood in K2EDTA tubes following their own protocols. Collaborator samples were shipped for TCRbeta analysis as frozen whole blood, isolated PBMCs, or DNA extracted from either sample type. TCRbeta CDR3 regions were amplified from genomic DNA by means of the immunoSEQ Assay, a bias-controlled multiplex PCR. Processing in the source paper ran as follows. The number of nucleated cells in each sample was estimated by amplification of reference gene primers within the assay. To quantify the absolute abundance of each unique TCRbeta CDR3 rearrangement, sequence reads were collapsed and filtered. For each sample, productive Simpson clonality was calculated by taking the square root of Simpson's diversity index across productive rearrangements. Drawn from immuneACCESS, this table holds only the in-frame rearrangements with V and J called that TCRdb kept. Clones are partly lost; checked studies trace under half to an unresolved V gene and leave the rest unexplained. V, J and clone size were drawn from that table, and D and trimming were deduced from the DNA. In this sample the table shows 310,000 or so clones, roughly 86% of which occur a single time. The ten largest clones add up to 1.6% of the sample.

In the case of this clone: Its antigen is currently not known. The record has no base qualities; no much larger clone is one base away.

The sequence was collected from a woman aged 50 to 65 with acute or convalescent COVID-19. The sample comprised peripheral blood. The rearrangement combines TRBV19 with TRBJ1-1; the D region possibly corresponds to TRBD1 (5 bases align). The nucleotide sequence reads as follows: TGTGCCAGTAGTATGTTCGAGACAGCGAACACTGAAGCTTTCTTT. Its amino acids are CASSMFETANTEAFF.